Listed below are T cell receptor beta chains from one sample, sequenced in a study of blood T cell repertoires in COVID-19. Measured with immunoSEQ multiplex PCR; TCRdb has only the in-frame clones, and not every one. Of about 270,000 clones listed, around 85% were seen once; the top ten hold approximately 12%. The sample taken for sequencing was peripheral blood. The source of these receptors is a woman aged 25 to 45 with COVID-19, enrolled during active disease. CDR3s include the opening cysteine and the closing phenylalanine or tryptophan. A D gene is named only where the DNA matches it firmly. The size field is filled for only some rows; it gives once, few, many or a size class.

v_gene,d_gene,abundance,j_gene,CDR3nt,CDR3aa
TRBV2,TRBD2,-,TRBJ2-1,TGTGCCACCCGGCCGGGGGGGCGAGGAACACACAATGAGCAGTTCTTC,CATRPGGRGTHNEQFF
TRBV7-2,TRBD1,-,TRBJ2-7,TGTGCCAGCAGCTCGTCCCGGGACAGTTACGAGCAGTACTTC,CASSSSRDSYEQYF
TRBV11-2,-,-,TRBJ2-4,TGTGCCAGCAGCTTAGCTCTAGCGAGGAACATTCAGTACTTC,CASSLALARNIQYF
TRBV5-1,-,once,TRBJ2-3,TGCGCCAGCAGCGATTCTCGCACGGGGACAGATACGCAGTATTTT,CASSDSRTGTDTQYF
TRBV5-1,TRBD1,-,TRBJ1-5,TGCGCCAGCAGCTTGAGTGGACAGGCCCATCAGCCCCAGCATTTT,CASSLSGQAHQPQHF
TRBV4-1,TRBD2,-,TRBJ2-5,TGCGCCAGCAGCCCGAACTCGGGGGGGGAAGAGACCCAGTACTTC,CASSPNSGGEETQYF
TRBV19,TRBD1,-,TRBJ2-4,TGTGCCAGTAGTCCCCAGGGGGTCGCCAAAAACATTCAGTACTTC,CASSPQGVAKNIQYF
TRBV5-1,TRBD2,-,TRBJ2-1,TGCGCCAGCAGCTTGATTCGGGGGGGCGGTGAGCAGTTCTTC,CASSLIRGGGEQFF
TRBV7-2,-,-,TRBJ1-5,TGTGCCAGCAGCTCAGGGGTTCCCAAGCCCCAGCATTTT,CASSSGVPKPQHF
TRBV28,-,-,TRBJ1-2,TGTGCCAGCCTCAGGACTAACTATGGCTACACCTTC,CASLRTNYGYTF
TRBV5-1,TRBD1,-,TRBJ2-7,TGCGCCAGCAGCTTGGGGACAGGGGGTTTCTACGAGCAGTACTTC,CASSLGTGGFYEQYF
TRBV6-5,TRBD1,-,TRBJ1-3,TGTGCCAGCAGGTTTACAGGGGTCTCTGGAAACACCATATATTTT,CASRFTGVSGNTIYF
TRBV11-2,-,-,TRBJ2-7,TGTGCCAGCAGCTTGCCCAAACAGGAGCAGTACTTC,CASSLPKQEQYF
TRBV28,-,-,TRBJ1-5,TGTGCCAGCAGTTTAAGGCAGGGTAGTCAGCCCCAGCATTTT,CASSLRQGSQPQHF
TRBV25-1,-,-,TRBJ1-2,TGTGCCAGCAGTCCCCGAAGTGCGAGGCACTATGGCTACACCTTC,CASSPRSARHYGYTF
TRBV6-5,TRBD1,-,TRBJ1-3,TGTGCCAGCAGTCCAGGGGGGTCCGGAAACACCATATATTTT,CASSPGGSGNTIYF
TRBV28,TRBD1,once,TRBJ1-3,TGTGCCAGCAGTTTCGGGCAGGGGGTTGGAAACACCATATATTTT,CASSFGQGVGNTIYF
TRBV11-2,-,-,TRBJ2-3,TGTGCCAGCAGCCCAGGGGGGACCAGCGGTACGCAGTATTTT,CASSPGGTSGTQYF
TRBV15,-,-,TRBJ2-3,TGTGCCACCAGCAGAGATGTCTCTGATACGCAGTATTTT,CATSRDVSDTQYF
TRBV30,-,-,TRBJ2-2,TGTGCCTTTAGGGGTTTCACCGGGGAGCTGTTTTTT,CAFRGFTGELFF
TRBV27,-,once,TRBJ2-3,TGTGCCAGCAGTTTAAGAGCAGGGTTGCGCACAGATACGCAGTATTTT,CASSLRAGLRTDTQYF
TRBV12-3/TRBV12-4,-,-,TRBJ2-2,TGTGCCAGCACCAAAGCCCTCATGAGGATGTTTTTT,CASTKALMRMFF
TRBV6-5,TRBD1,-,TRBJ2-7,TGTGCCAGCATCTGGACAGGGGAAGGCGAGCAGTACTTC,CASIWTGEGEQYF
TRBV4-1,-,-,TRBJ1-1,TGCGCCAGCAGCCACTCCAAGGGAGGAGGGACTGAAGCTTTCTTT,CASSHSKGGGTEAFF
TRBV7-9,-,-,TRBJ1-5,TGTGCCAGCAGCTTTGTTCCGGGACAAAACAGCAATCAGCCCCAGCATTTT,CASSFVPGQNSNQPQHF
TRBV6-5,-,-,TRBJ1-6,TGTGCCAGCAGTTACACACTATCCGCAAGGAATTCACCCCTCCACTTT,CASSYTLSARNSPLHF
TRBV11-2,-,few,TRBJ1-5,TGTGCCAGCAGCTTAGGTATCGGGGGAGGTCAGCCCCAGCATTTT,CASSLGIGGGQPQHF
TRBV27,TRBD2,-,TRBJ2-1,TGTGCCAGCAGACCACGAACTAGCGGGGACGATGAGCAGTTCTTC,CASRPRTSGDDEQFF
TRBV2,TRBD2,-,TRBJ2-5,TGTGCCAGCAGTGGACTAGCGTTTATAGAGACCCAGTACTTC,CASSGLAFIETQYF
TRBV19,TRBD1,-,TRBJ1-6,TGTGCCAGTAGTATGACAGGGGGCGGTTCACCCCTCCACTTT,CASSMTGGGSPLHF
TRBV28,-,-,TRBJ1-5,TGTGCCAGCAGTTTTGTTGGGCAGGGTATTCGCAATCAGCCCCAGCATTTT,CASSFVGQGIRNQPQHF
TRBV5-1,-,-,TRBJ1-1,TGCGCCAGCAGTTACCAGGGGAACACTGAAGCTTTCTTT,CASSYQGNTEAFF
TRBV25-1,TRBD1,few,TRBJ1-5,TGTGCCAGCAGAGGACAGGGTGGCCAGCCCCAGCATTTT,CASRGQGGQPQHF